This entry features one T cell receptor (beta chain) sequence. This clone was observed a single time. Its antigen specificity is not known. No qualities accompany the bases; no much larger clone lies one base away. The method behind the library was the immunoSEQ multiplex PCR assay. TCRdb's version of the immuneACCESS table is confined to in-frame rearrangements and falls short of the full clone set. An unresolved V gene accounts for under half of the shortfall where checked; the remainder is of unknown origin. Counted in this sample were around 40,000 clones; 65% to 80% of them appeared once. In total, the top ten clones hold about 4.9% of the sample. Counted from cysteine to phenylalanine, this CDR3 has 15 amino acids. Of all the DNA, just the CDR3 is kept, 45 bases in frame from base 1. According to the germline V gene (reference sequence), CDR1 reads SEHNR and CDR2 reads FQNEAQ. Trimmed from V: 1 base; trimmed from J: 2 bases; junction bases lacking a gene match: 4.

Repertoires were sampled repeatedly over the course of chemoradiotherapy so that clonal expansion in the tumor microenvironment could be followed. The sample is drawn from a study of chemoradiotherapy in HPV16-positive cancers (dated by TCRdb to the early 2020s). About the full investigation: Using functional T-cell assays on cells from a couple of HPV16-positive patients, the researchers defined candidate HPV-specific T-cell clones and common TCR motifs. The study asked whether T-cell immunity to the HPV oncoproteins E6 and E7 changes during chemoradiotherapy and whether this immunity affects survival. Next, the candidate HPV-specific TCRs and motifs were followed in TCR repertoires from 80 to 90 patients with HPV-related cancers.

Broad study findings and their caveats: Expansion of candidate HPV-specific clones and E7-related TCR motifs was observed in the tumor microenvironment during treatment, whereas no such expansion was observed for non-HPV-specific T cells. The functional definition of HPV-specific T cells was derived from only a couple of HPV16-positive patients, and the survival association was reported for HPV16-positive patients. Improved recurrence-free survival in HPV16-positive patients was associated with expansion of HPV-responsive T cells during chemoradiotherapy.

The sequence is built from TRBV7-9 and TRBJ2-7; 8 bases in the junction line up with TRBD1. The clonotype originates from a human donor with HPV-associated anogenital cancer. The specimen comprised blood, sampled from a patient who underwent chemoradiotherapy. The encoded CDR3 is CASSLEDRDPYEQYF. The DNA sequence is given as TGTGCCAGCAGCTTAGAGGACAGGGACCCCTACGAGCAGTACTTC.